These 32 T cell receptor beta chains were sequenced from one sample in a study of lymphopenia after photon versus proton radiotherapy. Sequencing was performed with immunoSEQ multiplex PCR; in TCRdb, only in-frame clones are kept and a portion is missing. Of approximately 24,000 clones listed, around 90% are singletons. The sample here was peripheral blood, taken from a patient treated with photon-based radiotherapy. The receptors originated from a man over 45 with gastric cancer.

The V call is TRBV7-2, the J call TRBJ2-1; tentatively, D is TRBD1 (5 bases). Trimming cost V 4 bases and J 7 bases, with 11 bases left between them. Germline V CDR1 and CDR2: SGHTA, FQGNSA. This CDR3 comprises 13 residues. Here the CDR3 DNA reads TGTGCCAGCAGCTCCACAGGTCTAAATGAGCAGTTCTTC. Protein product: CASSSTGLNEQFF.

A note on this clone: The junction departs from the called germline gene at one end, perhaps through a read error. The CDR3 region is CASTAVGHLSF. The CDR3, as DNA: TGTGCCAGCACTGCGGTGGGACACCTCTCATTC. The chain carries TRBV6-4 and TRBJ2-7; D might be TRBD1 (6 bases). Germline CDR1 and CDR2: MRHNA and SNTAGT. The CDR3 is made up of 11 amino acids.

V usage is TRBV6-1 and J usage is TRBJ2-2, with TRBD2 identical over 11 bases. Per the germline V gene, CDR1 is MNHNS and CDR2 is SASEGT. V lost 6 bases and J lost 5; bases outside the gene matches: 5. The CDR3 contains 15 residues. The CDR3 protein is CASSSLAGATGELFF. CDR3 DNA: TGTGCCAGCAGCTCACTAGCGGGGGCTACCGGGGAGCTGTTTTTT.

The CDR3 nucleotides read TGTGCCAGCAGCAAAGGACAGCTTCGTAATCAGCCCCAGCATTTT. Protein: CASSKGQLRNQPQHF. The chain uses TRBV5-8 and TRBJ1-5; maybe TRBD1 (6 bases). CDR3 length equals 15 residues. With 4 bases removed from V and 4 bases from J, the gap between germline ends came to 15 bases. From germline, CDR1 is SGHTS and CDR2 YDEGEE.

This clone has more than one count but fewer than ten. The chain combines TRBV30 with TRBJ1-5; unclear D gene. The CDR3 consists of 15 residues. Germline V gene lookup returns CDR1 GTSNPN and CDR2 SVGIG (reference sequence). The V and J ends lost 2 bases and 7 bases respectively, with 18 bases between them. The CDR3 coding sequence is TGTGCCTGGAGTCGGCCGGGGAACGGAGGCCAGCCCCAGCATTTT. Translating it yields CAWSRPGNGGQPQHF. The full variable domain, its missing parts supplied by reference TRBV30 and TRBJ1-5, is SQTIHQWPATLVQPVGSPLSLECTVEGTSNPNLYWYRQAAGRGLQLLFYSVGIGQISSEVPQNLSASRPQDRQFILSSKKLLLSDSGFYLCAWSRPGNGGQPQHFGDGTRLSIL.

CDR3 in amino acids: CASSRSGIYNEQFF. The CDR3 DNA follows: TGTGCCAGCAGCCGTAGCGGGATCTACAATGAGCAGTTCTTC. The J gene is TRBJ2-1, the V gene TRBV6-1; 8 nucleotides line up with TRBD2. V was clipped by 6 bases and J by 3 bases; unmatched bases: 4. CDR1 and CDR2 (germline): MNHNS, SASEGT. CDR3 length equals 14 residues.

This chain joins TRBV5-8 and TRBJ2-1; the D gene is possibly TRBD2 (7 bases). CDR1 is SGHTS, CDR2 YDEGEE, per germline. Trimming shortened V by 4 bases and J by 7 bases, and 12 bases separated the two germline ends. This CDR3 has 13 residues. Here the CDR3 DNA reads TGTGCCAGCAGCGTCGGGGGGCGTAATGAGCAGTTCTTC. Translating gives CASSVGGRNEQFF.

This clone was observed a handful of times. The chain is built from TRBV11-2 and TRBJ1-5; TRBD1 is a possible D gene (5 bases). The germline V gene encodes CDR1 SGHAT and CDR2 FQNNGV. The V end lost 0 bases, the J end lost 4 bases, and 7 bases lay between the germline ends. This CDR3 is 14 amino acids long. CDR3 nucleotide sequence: TGTGCCAGCAGCTTAGACGGGACTAATCAGCCCCAGCATTTT. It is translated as CASSLDGTNQPQHF. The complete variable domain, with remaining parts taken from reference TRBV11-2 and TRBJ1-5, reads EAGVAQSPRYKIIEKRQSVAFWCNPISGHATLYWYQQILGQGPKLLIQFQNNGVVDDSQLPKDRFSAERLKGVDSTLKIQPAKLEDSAVYLCASSLDGTNQPQHFGDGTRLSIL.

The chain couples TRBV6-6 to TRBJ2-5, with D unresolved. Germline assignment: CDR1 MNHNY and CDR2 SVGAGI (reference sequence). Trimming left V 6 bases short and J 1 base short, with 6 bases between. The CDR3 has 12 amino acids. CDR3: CASRSAQETQYF. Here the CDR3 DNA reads TGTGCCAGCAGGAGCGCCCAAGAGACCCAGTACTTC.

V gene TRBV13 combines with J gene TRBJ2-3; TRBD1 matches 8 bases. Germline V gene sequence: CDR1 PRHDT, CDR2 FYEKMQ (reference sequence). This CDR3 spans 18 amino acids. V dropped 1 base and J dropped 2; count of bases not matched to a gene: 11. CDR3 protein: CASSLEGMRTGITDTQYF. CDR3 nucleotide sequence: TGTGCCAGCAGCTTAGAAGGTATGCGGACAGGGATCACAGATACGCAGTATTTT.

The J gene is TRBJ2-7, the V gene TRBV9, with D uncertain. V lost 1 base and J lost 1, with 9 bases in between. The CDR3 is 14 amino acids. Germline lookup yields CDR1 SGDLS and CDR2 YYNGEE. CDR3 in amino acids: CASSVIQNSYEQYV. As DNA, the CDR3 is TGTGCCAGCAGCGTAATACAAAATTCCTACGAGCAGTACGTC.

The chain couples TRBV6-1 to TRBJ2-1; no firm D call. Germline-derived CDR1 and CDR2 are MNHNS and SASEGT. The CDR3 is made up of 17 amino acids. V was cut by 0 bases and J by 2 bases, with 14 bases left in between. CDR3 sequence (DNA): TGTGCCAGCAGTGAAGCGTATTTGGGCAGGACCTACAATGAGCAGTTCTTC. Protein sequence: CASSEAYLGRTYNEQFF.

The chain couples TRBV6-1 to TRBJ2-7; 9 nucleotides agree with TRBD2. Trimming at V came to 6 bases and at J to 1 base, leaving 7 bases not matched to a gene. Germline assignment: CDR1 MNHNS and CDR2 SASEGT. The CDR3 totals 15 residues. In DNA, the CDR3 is TGTGCCAGCAGGCTAGCGGGGCAAATATCCTACGAGCAGTACTTC. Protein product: CASRLAGQISYEQYF.

CDR3 nucleotide sequence: TGTGCCAGTAGTTTAGGGACAGGGAACACTGAAGCTTTCTTT. It specifies CASSLGTGNTEAFF. The J gene is TRBJ1-1, the V gene TRBV19; TRBD1 matches 8 bases. CDR1 is LNHDA and CDR2 is SQIVND in the germline V gene (reference sequence). The CDR3 covers 14 residues. J was trimmed by 1 base and V by 5 bases; bases with no gene match: 3.

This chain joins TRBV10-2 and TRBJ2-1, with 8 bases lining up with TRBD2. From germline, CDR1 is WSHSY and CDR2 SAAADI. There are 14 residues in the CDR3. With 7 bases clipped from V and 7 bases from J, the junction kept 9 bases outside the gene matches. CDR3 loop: CASKLGGAGNEQFF. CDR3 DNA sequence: TGCGCCAGCAAGCTCGGGGGGGCGGGGAATGAGCAGTTCTTC.

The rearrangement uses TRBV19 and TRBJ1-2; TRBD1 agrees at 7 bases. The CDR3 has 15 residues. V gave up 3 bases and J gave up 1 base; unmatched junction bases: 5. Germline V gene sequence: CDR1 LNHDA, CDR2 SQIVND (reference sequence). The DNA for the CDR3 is TGTGCCAGTAGTATCCACAGGGGCGATAACTATGGCTACACCTTC. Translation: CASSIHRGDNYGYTF.

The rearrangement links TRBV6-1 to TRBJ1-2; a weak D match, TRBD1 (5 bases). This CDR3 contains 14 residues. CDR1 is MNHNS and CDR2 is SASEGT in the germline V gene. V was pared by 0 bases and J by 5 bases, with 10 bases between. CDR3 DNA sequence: TGTGCCAGCAGTGAAGCGTGGGGGGTATATGGCTACACCTTC. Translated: CASSEAWGVYGYTF.

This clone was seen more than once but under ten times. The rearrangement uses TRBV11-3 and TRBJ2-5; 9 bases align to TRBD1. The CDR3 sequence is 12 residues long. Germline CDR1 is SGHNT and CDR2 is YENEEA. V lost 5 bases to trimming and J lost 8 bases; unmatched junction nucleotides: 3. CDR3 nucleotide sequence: TGTGCCAGCAGCCGGGACAGGGTAACCCAGTACTTC. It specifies CASSRDRVTQYF. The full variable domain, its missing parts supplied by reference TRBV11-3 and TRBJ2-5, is EAGVVQSPRYKIIEKKQPVAFWCNPISGHNTLYWYLQNLGQGPELLIRYENEEAVDDSQLPKDRFSAERLKGVDSTLKIQPAELGDSAVYLCASSRDRVTQYFGPGTRLLVL.

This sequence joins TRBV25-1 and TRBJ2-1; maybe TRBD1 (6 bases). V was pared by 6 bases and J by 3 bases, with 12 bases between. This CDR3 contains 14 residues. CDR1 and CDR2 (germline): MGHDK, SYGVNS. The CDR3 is CASSRTASYNEQFF. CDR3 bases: TGTGCCAGCAGCCGGACAGCGAGCTACAATGAGCAGTTCTTC.

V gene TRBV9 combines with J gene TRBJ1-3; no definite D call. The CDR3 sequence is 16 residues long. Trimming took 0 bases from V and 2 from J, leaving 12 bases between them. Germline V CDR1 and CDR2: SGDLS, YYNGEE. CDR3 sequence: CASSVGLQLTGNTIYF. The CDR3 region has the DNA TGTGCCAGCAGCGTAGGGCTGCAGCTAACTGGAAACACCATATATTTT.

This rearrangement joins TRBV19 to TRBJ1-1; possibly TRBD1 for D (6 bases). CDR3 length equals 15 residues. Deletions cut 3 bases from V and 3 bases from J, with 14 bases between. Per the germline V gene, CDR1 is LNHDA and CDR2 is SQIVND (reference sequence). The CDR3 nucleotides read TGTGCCAGTAGTATTGTAGGGGGAGGAGACACTGAAGCTTTCTTT. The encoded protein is CASSIVGGGDTEAFF. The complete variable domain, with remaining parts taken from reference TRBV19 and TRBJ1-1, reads DGGITQSPKYLFRKEGQNVTLSCEQNLNHDAMYWYRQDPGQGLRLIYYSQIVNDFQKGDIAEGYSVSREKKESFPLTVTSAQKNPTAFYLCASSIVGGGDTEAFFGQGTRLTVV.

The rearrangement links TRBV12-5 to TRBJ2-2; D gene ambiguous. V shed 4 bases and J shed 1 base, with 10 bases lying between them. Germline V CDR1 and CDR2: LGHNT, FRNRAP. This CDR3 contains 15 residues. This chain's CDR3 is CASGSRARNTGELFF. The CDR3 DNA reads TGTGCTAGTGGTTCCCGGGCCAGGAACACCGGGGAGCTGTTTTTT.

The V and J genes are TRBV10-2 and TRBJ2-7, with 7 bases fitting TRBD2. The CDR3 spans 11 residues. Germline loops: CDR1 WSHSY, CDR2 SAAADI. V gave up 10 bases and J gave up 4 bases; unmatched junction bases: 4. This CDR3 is CATGGRYEQYV. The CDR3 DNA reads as TGCGCCACCGGGGGGAGGTACGAGCAGTACGTC.

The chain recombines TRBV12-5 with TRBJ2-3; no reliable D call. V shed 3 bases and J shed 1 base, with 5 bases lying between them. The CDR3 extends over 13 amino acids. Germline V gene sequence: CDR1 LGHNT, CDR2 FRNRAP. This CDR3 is CASGFTGTDTQYF. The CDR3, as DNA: TGTGCTAGTGGTTTCACAGGCACAGATACGCAGTATTTT. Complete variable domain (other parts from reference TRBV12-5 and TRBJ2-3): DARVTQTPRHKVTEMGQEVTMRCQPILGHNTVFWYRQTMMQGLELLAYFRNRAPLDDSGMPKDRFSAEMPDATLATLKIQPSEPRDSAVYFCASGFTGTDTQYFGPGTRLTVL.

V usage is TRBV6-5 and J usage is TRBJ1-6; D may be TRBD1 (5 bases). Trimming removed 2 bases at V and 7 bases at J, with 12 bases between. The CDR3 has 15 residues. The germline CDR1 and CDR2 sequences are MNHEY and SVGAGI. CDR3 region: CASSYEGIGNSPLHF. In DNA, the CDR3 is TGTGCCAGCAGTTACGAGGGGATAGGGAATTCACCCCTCCACTTT.

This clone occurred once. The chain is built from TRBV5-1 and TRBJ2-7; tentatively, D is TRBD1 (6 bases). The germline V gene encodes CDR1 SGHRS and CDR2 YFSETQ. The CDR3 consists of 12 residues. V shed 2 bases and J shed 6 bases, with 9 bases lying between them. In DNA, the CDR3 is TGCGCCAGCAGCTTCACAGGGATCGAGCAGTACTTC. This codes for CASSFTGIEQYF.

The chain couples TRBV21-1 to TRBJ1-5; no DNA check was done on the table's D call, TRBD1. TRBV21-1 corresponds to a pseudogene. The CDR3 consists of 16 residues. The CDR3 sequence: CASSSRQGTGNQPQHF. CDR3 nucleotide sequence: TGTGCCAGCAGCAGCCGACAGGGGACGGGCAATCAGCCCCAGCATTTT.

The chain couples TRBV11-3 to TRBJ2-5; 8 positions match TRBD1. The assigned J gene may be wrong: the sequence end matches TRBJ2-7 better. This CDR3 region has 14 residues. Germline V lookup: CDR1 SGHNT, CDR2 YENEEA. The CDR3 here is CASSSLGQGDEQYF. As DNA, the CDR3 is TGTGCCAGCAGCTCCCTAGGACAGGGCGACGAGCAGTACTTC.

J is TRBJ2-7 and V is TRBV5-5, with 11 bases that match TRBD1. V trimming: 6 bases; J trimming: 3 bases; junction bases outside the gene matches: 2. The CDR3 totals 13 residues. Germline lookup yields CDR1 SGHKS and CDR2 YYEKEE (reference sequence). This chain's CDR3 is CASIGTGGYEQYF. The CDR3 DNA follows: TGTGCCAGCATCGGGACAGGGGGCTACGAGCAGTACTTC.

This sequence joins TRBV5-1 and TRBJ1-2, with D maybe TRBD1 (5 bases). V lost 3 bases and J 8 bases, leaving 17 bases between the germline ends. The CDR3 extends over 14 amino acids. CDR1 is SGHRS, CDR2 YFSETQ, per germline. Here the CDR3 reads CASSSNTGAWGYTF. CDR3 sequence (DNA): TGCGCCAGCAGCTCAAACACAGGAGCTTGGGGCTACACCTTC.

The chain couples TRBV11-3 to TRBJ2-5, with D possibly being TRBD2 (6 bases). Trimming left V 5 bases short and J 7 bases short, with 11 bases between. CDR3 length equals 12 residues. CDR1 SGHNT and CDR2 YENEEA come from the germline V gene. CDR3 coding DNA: TGTGCCAGCAGCCTCGGAGGGGCGACCCAGTACTTC. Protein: CASSLGGATQYF.

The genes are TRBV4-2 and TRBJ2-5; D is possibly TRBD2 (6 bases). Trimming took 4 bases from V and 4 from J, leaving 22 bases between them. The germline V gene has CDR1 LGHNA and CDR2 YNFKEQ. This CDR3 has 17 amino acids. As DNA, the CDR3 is TGTGCCAGCAGCCCTTCTAAAAAGACGGGGGTAGGAGAGACCCAGTACTTC. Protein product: CASSPSKKTGVGETQYF.